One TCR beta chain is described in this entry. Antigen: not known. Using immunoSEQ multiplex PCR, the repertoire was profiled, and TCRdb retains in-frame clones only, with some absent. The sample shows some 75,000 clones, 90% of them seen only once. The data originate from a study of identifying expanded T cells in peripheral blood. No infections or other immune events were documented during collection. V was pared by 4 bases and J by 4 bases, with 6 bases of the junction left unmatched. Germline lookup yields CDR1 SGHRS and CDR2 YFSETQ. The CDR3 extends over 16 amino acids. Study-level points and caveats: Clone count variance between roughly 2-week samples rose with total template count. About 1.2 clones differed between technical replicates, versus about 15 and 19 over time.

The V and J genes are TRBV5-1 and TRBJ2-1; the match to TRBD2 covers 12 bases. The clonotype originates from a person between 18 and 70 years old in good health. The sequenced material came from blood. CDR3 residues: CASSTGTSGLYNEQFF. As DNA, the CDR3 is TGCGCCAGCAGCACCGGGACTAGCGGGCTATACAATGAGCAGTTCTTC.